One sample yielded the 28 T cell receptor beta chains listed below, sequenced in a study of T cell repertoires in ileal Crohn's disease. Clones were sequenced by immunoSEQ multiplex PCR, and TCRdb holds only the in-frame ones, with some missing. Of 9,000 to 13,000 clones in the sample, more than 75% were seen once. Sequencing was carried out using ileal tissue. All receptors come from an adult with Crohn's disease.

The chain is built from TRBV10-3 and TRBJ2-7, with no clear D. Per germline, CDR1 ENHRY and CDR2 SYGVKD. V dropped 4 bases and J dropped 6 bases, with 10 bases sitting between them. The CDR3 runs to 12 residues. This CDR3 reads CAISVSTLEQYF. The CDR3 bases are TGTGCCATCAGTGTGTCAACTCTCGAGCAGTACTTC.

Here the CDR3 reads CSVLPSGGITDTQYF. DNA of the CDR3: TGCAGCGTTTTGCCTAGCGGGGGCATAACAGATACGCAGTATTTT. This rearrangement joins TRBV29-1 to TRBJ2-3; 10 nucleotides match TRBD2. Germline-derived CDR1 and CDR2 are SQVTM and ANQGSEA. The CDR3 runs 15 residues. The V segment lost 5 bases and the J segment 3 bases; nucleotides outside the gene matches: 8.

The chain is built from TRBV18 and TRBJ1-1; D is unclear. Looked up from germline, CDR1 is KGHSH and CDR2 is LQKENI. V was trimmed by 1 base and J by 0 bases, leaving 12 bases between them. The CDR3 loop spans 16 amino acids. The CDR3 DNA reads TGTGCCAGCTCACCACTCCTCGCGTCGATGAACACTGAAGCTTTCTTT. Its protein is CASSPLLASMNTEAFF. Full variable domain (remainder filled in from reference TRBV18 and TRBJ1-1): NAGVMQNPRHLVRRRGQEARLRCSPMKGHSHVYWYRQLPEEGLKFMVYLQKENIIDESGMPKERFSAEFPKEGPSILRIQQVVRGDSAAYFCASSPLLASMNTEAFFGQGTRLTVV.

The chain has TRBV7-2 and TRBJ1-5; 8 nucleotides match TRBD1. CDR3 length equals 15 residues. Losses at the gene ends were 2 bases for V and 4 bases for J; bases not matched to a gene: 4. The germline V gene encodes CDR1 SGHTA and CDR2 FQGNSA. Here the CDR3 DNA reads TGTGCCAGCAGCTTAAGGACAGGGCAGAATCAGCCCCAGCATTTT. Translation: CASSLRTGQNQPQHF. The full variable domain, in which reference TRBV7-2 and TRBJ1-5 provide the parts outside the CDR3, is GAGVSQSPSNKVTEKGKDVELRCDPISGHTALYWYRQSLGQGLEFLIYFQGNSAPDKSGLPSDRFSAERTGGSVSTLTIQRTQQEDSAVYLCASSLRTGQNQPQHFGDGTRLSIL.

This chain joins TRBV28 and TRBJ1-5, with TRBD1 matching 7 bases. Losses at the gene ends were 8 bases for V and 6 bases for J; bases not matched to a gene: 13. In germline, CDR1 is MDHEN, CDR2 SYDVKM. The CDR3 consists of 15 residues. As DNA, the CDR3 is TGTGCCAGCGTTAGACCCGGAACAGGGGTTCAGCCCCAGCATTTT. Amino acid sequence: CASVRPGTGVQPQHF.

The V and J genes are TRBV4-1 and TRBJ2-7; 8 bases agree with TRBD2. Germline assignment: CDR1 MGHRA and CDR2 YSYEKL. Trimming took 0 bases from V and 0 from J; bases not matched to a gene: 7. The CDR3 contains 17 residues. The chain's CDR3 is CASSQDRKRGPSYEQYF. The DNA for the CDR3 is TGCGCCAGCAGCCAAGACCGCAAGCGGGGGCCCTCCTACGAGCAGTACTTC.

This chain uses TRBV29-1 with TRBJ1-2; D ambiguous. V was pared by 5 bases and J by 6 bases, with 4 bases between. The CDR3 length is 9 residues. Germline CDR1 is SQVTM and CDR2 is ANQGSEA. This CDR3 is CSVPDGYTF. The CDR3 DNA reads as TGCAGCGTTCCCGATGGCTACACCTTC.

The chain links TRBV11-3 to TRBJ1-1; tentative D call: TRBD1 (6 bases). Trimming removed 1 base at V and 4 bases at J, with 10 bases between. From germline, CDR1 is SGHNT and CDR2 YENEEA. The CDR3 runs 14 residues. CDR3 residues: CASSLAGDGTEAFF. DNA of the CDR3: TGTGCCAGCAGCTTAGCAGGGGATGGCACTGAAGCTTTCTTT.

V gene TRBV4-3 combines with J gene TRBJ2-7; D might be TRBD1 (5 bases). Per germline, CDR1 LGHNA and CDR2 YSLEER. V was clipped by 4 bases and J by 3 bases, with 13 bases between them. CDR3 length: 14 residues. CDR3 nucleotides: TGCGCCAGCAGCCCATCAGGGATCGTCTACGAGCAGTACTTC. Its translation is CASSPSGIVYEQYF.

This clone appeared a single time. The chain carries TRBV5-1 and TRBJ2-3; a possible D gene is TRBD1 (6 bases). Trimming pared 4 bases from V and 4 bases from J, leaving 13 bases between. This CDR3 is built from 14 residues. Germline loops: CDR1 SGHRS, CDR2 YFSETQ. The CDR3 region is CASSPTQGADTQYF. The CDR3 coding sequence is TGCGCCAGCAGCCCTACACAGGGAGCAGATACGCAGTATTTT. Full variable domain (remainder filled in from reference TRBV5-1 and TRBJ2-3): KAGVTQTPRYLIKTRGQQVTLSCSPISGHRSVSWYQQTPGQGLQFLFEYFSETQRNKGNFPGRFSGRQFSNSRSEMNVSTLELGDSALYLCASSPTQGADTQYFGPGTRLTVL.

V gene TRBV5-6 combines with J gene TRBJ1-6; the D is unclear. Germline values: CDR1 SGHDT, CDR2 YYEEEE. CDR3 size: 14 residues. The V and J ends lost 2 bases and 10 bases respectively, with 13 bases between them. CDR3 sequence (DNA): TGTGCCAGCAGCTTACTGGCGGGAAAATCACCCCTCCACTTT. This gives the protein CASSLLAGKSPLHF.

V is TRBV19 and J is TRBJ2-5, with 8 positions matching TRBD2. The V gene end was trimmed by 7 bases and the J gene end by 4 bases; junction bases not matched to a gene: 8. The germline CDR1 and CDR2 sequences are LNHDA and SQIVND (reference sequence). This CDR3 is built from 14 residues. The CDR3 protein is CASIRGGRVETQYF. The DNA of the CDR3 is TGTGCCAGTATTCGGGGGGGCAGGGTAGAGACCCAGTACTTC. Full variable domain (rest looked up from reference TRBV19 and TRBJ2-5): DGGITQSPKYLFRKEGQNVTLSCEQNLNHDAMYWYRQDPGQGLRLIYYSQIVNDFQKGDIAEGYSVSREKKESFPLTVTSAQKNPTAFYLCASIRGGRVETQYFGPGTRLLVL.

A few counts support this clone. J is TRBJ2-6 and V is TRBV6-5, with D perhaps matching TRBD2 (6 bases). The CDR3 extends over 15 amino acids. Trimming shortened V by 4 bases and J by 3 bases, and 10 bases separated the two germline ends. Per the germline V gene, CDR1 is MNHEY and CDR2 is SVGAGI. This CDR3 is CASSSPGVGANVLTF. In DNA form, the CDR3 reads TGTGCCAGCAGTTCCCCGGGGGTTGGGGCCAACGTCCTGACTTTC.

The genes are TRBV30 and TRBJ2-7; D is possibly TRBD1 (5 bases). Germline V gene data show CDR1 as GTSNPN and CDR2 as SVGIG (reference sequence). The V end lost 0 bases, the J end lost 5 bases, and 8 bases lay between the germline ends. The CDR3 length is 12 residues. The CDR3 sequence is CAWSVFRDEQYF. The CDR3 nucleotides are TGTGCCTGGAGTGTATTCAGGGACGAGCAGTACTTC. Complete variable domain (other parts from reference TRBV30 and TRBJ2-7): SQTIHQWPATLVQPVGSPLSLECTVEGTSNPNLYWYRQAAGRGLQLLFYSVGIGQISSEVPQNLSASRPQDRQFILSSKKLLLSDSGFYLCAWSVFRDEQYFGPGTRLTVT.

This rearrangement joins TRBV5-4 to TRBJ2-3; no definite D call. V lost 2 bases and J lost 0, with 7 bases in between. Germline CDR1 SGHNT, CDR2 YYREEE (reference sequence). The CDR3 is 14 residues long. CDR3 protein: CASSLFTSTDTQYF. The CDR3 nucleotides read TGTGCCAGCAGCTTATTTACTAGCACAGATACGCAGTATTTT.

The J gene is TRBJ1-5, the V gene TRBV5-1; 8 nucleotides agree with TRBD1. Germline-derived CDR1 and CDR2 are SGHRS and YFSETQ. V shed 4 bases and J 0 bases; nucleotides not matched to a gene: 6. The CDR3 contains 16 residues. CDR3 loop: CASSPGQGISNQPQHF. The CDR3 bases are TGCGCCAGCAGCCCCGGACAGGGCATTAGCAATCAGCCCCAGCATTTT.

The chain links TRBV7-9 to TRBJ1-2; D is perhaps TRBD1 (6 bases). There are 14 residues in the CDR3. From germline, CDR1 is SEHNR and CDR2 FQNEAQ (reference sequence). Trimming took off 0 bases at V and 2 bases at J, with 7 bases between the two ends. The CDR3 coding sequence is TGTGCCAGCAGCTTAGCTACAGGGAACTATGGCTACACCTTC. This sequence encodes CASSLATGNYGYTF.

The V gene is TRBV2, the J gene TRBJ1-5; TRBD1 matches 9 bases. Germline trimming cut 6 bases from V and 6 bases from J; bases unmatched to any gene: 3. The CDR3 contains 13 residues. Germline loops: CDR1 SNHLY, CDR2 FYNNEI. The CDR3 sequence is CASSTGGGQPQHF. CDR3 coding DNA: TGTGCCAGCAGCACAGGGGGCGGTCAGCCCCAGCATTTT.

This clone was seen a few times. The V gene is TRBV19, the J gene TRBJ2-1; D might be TRBD1 (5 bases). Germline CDR1 LNHDA, CDR2 SQIVND (reference sequence). The ends were cut back, 5 bases at V and 6 bases at J, with 8 bases in the middle. This CDR3 is 12 amino acids long. CDR3 coding DNA: TGTGCCAGTAGTTCCAGGGTCAATGAGCAGTTCTTC. Translated: CASSSRVNEQFF.

This clone is a singleton in its sample. The chain joins TRBV28 to TRBJ2-1, with 8 nucleotides matching TRBD1. The V segment lost 2 bases and the J segment 0 bases; nucleotides outside the gene matches: 9. Germline loops: CDR1 MDHEN, CDR2 SYDVKM. There are 18 residues in the CDR3. The CDR3 DNA sequence: TGTGCCAGCAGTTTAAGACAGGGGCGAACCCTCTCCTACAATGAGCAGTTCTTC. Amino acids: CASSLRQGRTLSYNEQFF.

The chain joins TRBV6-5 to TRBJ1-2; D unresolved. Trimming took 1 base from V and 4 from J, leaving 10 bases between them. Germline CDR1 reads MNHEY; CDR2 reads SVGAGI. This CDR3 comprises 14 residues. DNA of the CDR3: TGTGCCAGCAGTTACTTGTTCACTGGCTATGGCTACACCTTC. It is translated as CASSYLFTGYGYTF.

This chain uses TRBV4-1 with TRBJ1-2; D is unclear. V lost 0 bases, J lost 3 bases, and 5 bases lay in between. Germline V gene lookup returns CDR1 MGHRA and CDR2 YSYEKL. This CDR3 is 13 amino acids long. CDR3 coding DNA: TGCGCCAGCAGCCAAGAGGCAGACTATGGCTACACCTTC. Translation: CASSQEADYGYTF.

This clone occurred once. V usage is TRBV15 and J usage is TRBJ1-1; the D is unclear. Germline V gene data show CDR1 as LNHNV and CDR2 as YYDKDF (reference sequence). The length of the CDR3 is 15 residues. The germline V and J ends were trimmed by 6 bases and 1 base, with 15 bases remaining between them. The CDR3 loop is CATSKFPGSNTEAFF. The DNA of the CDR3 is TGTGCCACCAGTAAATTTCCGGGGTCGAACACTGAAGCTTTCTTT.

The rearrangement links TRBV5-1 to TRBJ1-1; maybe TRBD1 (6 bases). Germline CDR1 is SGHRS and CDR2 is YFSETQ. The length of the CDR3 is 15 residues. The V and J ends lost 5 bases and 6 bases respectively, with 20 bases between them. CDR3 in amino acids: CASRFIRGEGAEAFF. The CDR3 coding sequence is TGCGCCAGCAGATTCATCAGGGGCGAGGGCGCTGAAGCTTTCTTT. The entire variable domain, with the rest obtained from reference TRBV5-1 and TRBJ1-1, is as follows: KAGVTQTPRYLIKTRGQQVTLSCSPISGHRSVSWYQQTPGQGLQFLFEYFSETQRNKGNFPGRFSGRQFSNSRSEMNVSTLELGDSALYLCASRFIRGEGAEAFFGQGTRLTVV.

The chain combines TRBV29-1 with TRBJ1-2; D not resolved. This CDR3 region has 12 residues. The germline CDR1 and CDR2 sequences are SQVTM and ANQGSEA. V lost 1 base and J lost 4, with 7 bases in between. CDR3 amino acids: CSVEGAFYGYTF. The DNA of the CDR3 is TGCAGCGTTGAAGGGGCGTTCTATGGCTACACCTTC.

CDR3 region: CATSSGGGRLPYGYTF. The CDR3 region has the DNA TGTGCCACCAGCAGTGGTGGGGGCAGGCTCCCCTATGGCTACACCTTC. This chain connects TRBV15 to TRBJ1-2, with D perhaps TRBD1 (6 bases). Germline V gene lookup returns CDR1 LNHNV and CDR2 YYDKDF (reference sequence). CDR3 length: 16 amino acids. Trimming cost V 3 bases and J 4 bases, with 18 bases left between them.

The V call is TRBV18, the J call TRBJ1-3; D remains unclear. The CDR3 runs 13 residues. The germline gives CDR1 KGHSH, CDR2 LQKENI. Between the trimmed V and J ends, which lost 3 bases and 2 bases, there was a span of 5 bases. CDR3 sequence (DNA): TGTGCCAGCTCACCCTTTACTGGAAACACCATATATTTT. Protein sequence: CASSPFTGNTIYF.

About this clone itself: One junction end disagrees with the germline gene, perhaps due to a read error. The chain joins TRBV7-8 to TRBJ1-2; 9 bases match TRBD1. From germline, CDR1 is SGHVS and CDR2 FQNEAQ. This CDR3 has 13 amino acids. CDR3: CTSSRDRVKGYTF. The CDR3 DNA reads TGTACCAGCAGCCGGGACAGGGTGAAGGGCTACACCTTC.